The clone carrying this TCR beta chain occurred a few times. Its target is not known. The record originates from a study of cytomegalovirus exposure and HLA in healthy donors. Vbeta (60) and Jbeta (13) primers were used in the PCR. This table comes from immunoSEQ multiplex PCR, and its TCRdb copy is limited to in-frame clones, with some not included. This table holds roughly 120,000 clones, roughly 80% found once. Germline V CDR1 and CDR2: LGHNA, YSLEER. The V segment lost 0 bases and the J segment 8 bases; nucleotides outside the gene matches: 9. The length of the CDR3 is 16 residues. General study findings and limits: Later work associated fewer than 20,000 TCR beta sequences with HLA alleles at 0.05 false discovery rate. Several of the most significant clusters appeared, in a later analysis, to be linked to common viral pathogens. Being productive about 87% or about 30% of the time was typical of most TCR beta V segments in an earlier analysis. By HLA locus, TCR association rates varied in a later analysis, with DRB1 showing the most and HLA-C the fewest.

The gene calls are TRBV4-3 and TRBJ2-1; 8 positions match TRBD2. This sequence originates from a man in his forties or fifties in good health and CMV-seronegative. Sequenced material: PBMCs. As DNA, the CDR3 is TGCGCCAGCAGCCAAGAAGCGACGGGAGGGCCGGATGAGCAGTTCTTC. Protein product: CASSQEATGGPDEQFF.